Listed below are T cell receptor beta chains from one sample, sequenced in a study of blood T cells in healthy people across ages. TCRdb re-called the 5' RACE reads with MiXCR, one entry per CDR3 protein. There are 1.2 million to 1.5 million distinct CDR3 sequences in the sample; almost 60% occur only once, and 6.5% to 8.5% lies in the top ten. The sample consisted of blood. The receptors derive from a man between 18 and 29 years old in good health. Both conserved end residues are part of each CDR3. The order of the fields is J gene, clone size, V gene, D gene, CDR3 protein, CDR3 DNA. A D gene is named only where the DNA matches it firmly. A clone size is listed for some rows: how often the clone was seen (once, few, many), or a class if it is expanded.

>TRBJ2-5|-|TRBV18|TRBD1
CASSPLRGQGNEQYF
TGTGCCAGCTCACCACTTCGGGGACAGGGCAATGAGCAGTACTTC
>TRBJ1-4|-|TRBV6-4|-
CASSAREWHEKLFF
TGTGCCAGCAGTGCCCGGGAATGGCATGAAAAACTGTTTTTT
>TRBJ2-7|few|TRBV7-9|-
CASSFTKPGAVPYEQYF
TGTGCCAGCAGCTTCACTAAACCCGGCGCAGTCCCCTACGAGCAGTACTTC
>TRBJ1-2|-|TRBV5-1|-
CASSLVAGFDYTF
TGCGCCAGCAGCTTGGTGGCAGGATTTGACTACACCTTC
>TRBJ2-5|-|TRBV15|-
CATSRDSGASNEQYF
TGTGCCACCAGCAGAGATAGCGGCGCGAGCAATGAGCAGTACTTC
>TRBJ2-5|once|TRBV7-2|TRBD1
CASSSLTGSETQYF
TGTGCCAGCAGCTCGCTGACAGGGTCAGAGACCCAGTACTTC
>TRBJ1-5|-|TRBV6-1|-
CASSELRGDGGNQPQHF
TGTGCCAGCAGTGAACTTAGGGGGGATGGTGGCAATCAGCCCCAGCATTTT
>TRBJ1-1|-|TRBV29-1|-
CSVVRMSNTEAFF
TGCAGCGTTGTGCGTATGTCGAACACTGAAGCTTTCTTT
>TRBJ2-1|few|TRBV9|-
CASSVIASTSYNEQFF
TGTGCCAGCAGCGTCATCGCGAGTACCTCCTACAATGAGCAGTTCTTC
>TRBJ2-7|-|TRBV27|TRBD2
CASRGGTFYEQYF
TGTGCCAGCCGCGGGGGGACCTTTTACGAGCAGTACTTC
>TRBJ2-7|-|TRBV7-9|TRBD2
CASSLGSGRTRRQYF
TGTGCCAGCAGCTTGGGTTCCGGGAGGACACGTCGACAGTACTTC
>TRBJ2-1|-|TRBV24-1|-
CATSEYRNSYNEQFF
TGTGCCACCAGTGAATATCGGAACTCCTACAATGAGCAGTTCTTC
>TRBJ2-5|-|TRBV27|-
CASSLSAWETQYF
TGTGCCAGCAGTTTATCGGCTTGGGAGACCCAGTACTTC
>TRBJ1-1|-|TRBV7-9|-
CASSLVPQGTSDTEAFF
TGTGCCAGCAGCTTAGTGCCACAGGGTACCTCGGACACTGAAGCTTTCTTT
>TRBJ1-4|few|TRBV25-1|TRBD1
CASSPGQGESEKLFF
TGTGCCAGCAGTCCGGGACAGGGAGAAAGTGAAAAACTGTTTTTT
>TRBJ2-7|-|TRBV19|-
CASSISTGMNYEQYF
TGTGCCAGTAGTATATCAACAGGGATGAACTACGAGCAGTACTTC
>TRBJ2-7|-|TRBV27|-
CASSQPRQGGYEQYF
TGTGCCAGCAGCCAGCCACGACAGGGAGGCTACGAGCAGTACTTC
>TRBJ2-1|-|TRBV6-1|TRBD2
CASRRLERGSFHNEQFF
TGTGCCAGCAGGAGGCTTGAGCGGGGGTCCTTCCACAATGAGCAGTTCTTC
>TRBJ2-5|-|TRBV7-6|TRBD2
CASSSLAGDASEQYF
TGTGCCAGCAGTTCTTTAGCGGGAGATGCAAGTGAGCAGTACTTC
>TRBJ1-2|-|TRBV20-1|TRBD1
CSATSDTGTGNYGYTF
TGCAGTGCTACTTCCGACACCGGGACAGGGAACTATGGCTACACCTTC
>TRBJ2-1|few|TRBV4-3|-
CASRFSLGPYNEQFF
TGCGCCAGCAGGTTTTCACTAGGACCCTACAATGAGCAGTTCTTC
>TRBJ2-7|-|TRBV29-1|-
CSVGTADYEQYF
TGCAGCGTTGGGACAGCCGACTACGAGCAGTACTTC
>TRBJ1-1|few|TRBV5-1|-
CASSPMAGQMNTEAFF
TGCGCCAGCAGCCCGATGGCGGGACAAATGAACACTGAAGCTTTCTTT
>TRBJ2-4|-|TRBV30|-
CAWSGDLSYEQYF
TGTGCCTGGAGTGGGGACTTATCCTACGAGCAGTATTTC
>TRBJ2-7|-|TRBV20-1|TRBD2
CSAINGRADSYEQYF
TGCAGTGCTATCAACGGGAGGGCGGACTCCTACGAGCAGTACTTC
>TRBJ1-1|many|TRBV4-1|-
CASRVQVTLNTEAFF
TGCGCCAGCAGAGTACAGGTTACTCTGAACACTGAAGCTTTCTTT
>TRBJ1-6|few|TRBV7-6|-
CASSLGPQNSPLHF
TGTGCCAGCAGTCTTGGTCCTCAGAATTCACCCCTCCACTTT
>TRBJ2-3|-|TRBV11-2|TRBD1
CASSLVGRGTTDTQYF
TGTGCCAGCAGCTTAGTGGGCAGGGGGACGACAGATACGCAGTATTTT
>TRBJ2-3|-|TRBV7-9|-
CASSLSPDQDTQYF
TGTGCCAGCAGCTTAAGTCCGGACCAAGATACGCAGTATTTT
>TRBJ1-1|-|TRBV6-6|TRBD1
CASSYSLSGQGVEAFF
TGTGCCAGCAGTTACTCGTTATCGGGGCAGGGGGTTGAAGCTTTCTTT
>TRBJ1-4|-|TRBV4-1|-
CASSLKTAGSEKLFF
TGCGCCAGCAGCCTCAAAACGGCAGGGAGTGAAAAACTGTTTTTT
>TRBJ1-5|-|TRBV6-2/TRBV6-3|-
CASSYQAPWPQHF
TGTGCCAGCAGTTATCAGGCTCCCTGGCCCCAGCATTTT
>TRBJ2-7|few|TRBV4-1|-
CASSQEASLSYEQYF
TGCGCCAGCAGCCAAGAAGCTAGCCTCTCCTACGAGCAGTACTTC
>TRBJ2-5|-|TRBV7-8|-
CASSLGRGAQETQYF
TGTGCCAGCAGCTTAGGTCGGGGGGCCCAAGAGACCCAGTACTTC
>TRBJ2-1|-|TRBV20-1|-
CSAQGQVASYNEQFF
TGCAGTGCCCAGGGGCAGGTCGCCTCCTACAATGAGCAGTTCTTC
>TRBJ1-5|-|TRBV12-3/TRBV12-4|TRBD1
CASSLRGHGQPQHF
TGTGCCAGCAGTTTAAGGGGGCACGGGCAGCCCCAGCATTTT
>TRBJ2-3|-|TRBV2|-
CASDTQYF
TGTGCCTCAGATACGCAGTATTTT
>TRBJ1-4|-|TRBV29-1|TRBD1
CSVVGGGKKLFF
TGCAGCGTTGTAGGGGGCGGAAAAAAACTGTTTTTT
>TRBJ2-7|few|TRBV29-1|-
CSVEDELTGRLGIWYF
TGCAGCGTTGAAGACGAACTTACAGGGAGGTTAGGGATATGGTACTTC
>TRBJ2-7|few|TRBV6-1|TRBD2
CASSTGLASYEQYF
TGTGCCAGCAGTACGGGACTAGCGAGCTACGAGCAGTACTTC
>TRBJ1-4|-|TRBV2|-
CASRGVTNEKLFF
TGTGCCAGCCGAGGTGTCACGAATGAAAAACTGTTTTTT
>TRBJ2-7|-|TRBV5-1|TRBD1
CASSGQHEQYF
TGCGCCAGCTCGGGACAGCACGAGCAGTACTTC
>TRBJ1-6|-|TRBV10-2|-
CASQVQGNSPLHF
TGCGCCAGCCAGGTCCAGGGGAATTCACCCCTCCACTTT
>TRBJ2-7|-|TRBV7-9|-
CASSSSERSEQYF
TGTGCCAGCAGCTCCAGTGAAAGGTCCGAGCAGTACTTC
>TRBJ2-5|few|TRBV5-1|-
CASSYYRGNQETQYF
TGCGCCAGCAGCTACTACCGCGGAAACCAAGAGACCCAGTACTTC
>TRBJ2-1|-|TRBV4-3|TRBD2
CASSPKPGLACEQFF
TGCGCCAGCAGCCCAAAGCCGGGACTAGCGTGTGAGCAGTTCTTC
>TRBJ2-5|-|TRBV15|-
CATSRATVFQETQYF
TGTGCCACCAGCAGGGCGACAGTATTCCAAGAGACCCAGTACTTC
>TRBJ2-5|-|TRBV7-2|TRBD1
CASSAVLRDRAWEQYF
TGTGCCAGCAGCGCTGTGCTCCGGGACAGGGCATGGGAGCAGTACTTC
>TRBJ1-2|-|TRBV6-5|-
CASSYFLAGGENYGYTF
TGTGCCAGCAGTTACTTCCTAGCGGGGGGCGAAAACTATGGCTACACCTTC
>TRBJ2-7|-|TRBV12-3/TRBV12-4|TRBD1
CASRAGGYEQYF
TGTGCCAGCCGGGCAGGGGGATACGAGCAGTACTTC